This T cell receptor beta chain comes out of a study of shared clonotypes between healthy human individuals. Overall study results and limits: It was anticipated that sequencing depth would influence how many clonotypes donors shared.

Participating donors were healthy, HIV-negative adults free of recent acute infections or vaccinations. Turning to this clone: Antigen: not known.

Assay used: immunoSEQ multiplex PCR; TCRdb lists only in-frame clones, some missing. The data hold 1 million to 1.2 million clones, with approximately 80% observed a single time. Germline V gene sequence: CDR1 LNHDA, CDR2 SQIVND (reference sequence). V trimming: 0 bases; J trimming: 6 bases; junction bases outside the gene matches: 11. The CDR3 sequence is 18 residues long. J is TRBJ2-1 and V is TRBV19, with TRBD2 identical over 10 bases. The receptor was isolated from a man aged 18 to 30 in good health. Some clones in this sample may be carry-over from other donors' samples. Sequencing was performed on memory CD4+ T cells from PBMCs. Subset in this sample: CD45RA-negative fraction. CDR3 coding DNA: TGTGCCAGTAGTATAGATCTCCTAGCGGGAGTTTTATCCAATGAGCAGTTCTTC. It specifies CASSIDLLAGVLSNEQFF.